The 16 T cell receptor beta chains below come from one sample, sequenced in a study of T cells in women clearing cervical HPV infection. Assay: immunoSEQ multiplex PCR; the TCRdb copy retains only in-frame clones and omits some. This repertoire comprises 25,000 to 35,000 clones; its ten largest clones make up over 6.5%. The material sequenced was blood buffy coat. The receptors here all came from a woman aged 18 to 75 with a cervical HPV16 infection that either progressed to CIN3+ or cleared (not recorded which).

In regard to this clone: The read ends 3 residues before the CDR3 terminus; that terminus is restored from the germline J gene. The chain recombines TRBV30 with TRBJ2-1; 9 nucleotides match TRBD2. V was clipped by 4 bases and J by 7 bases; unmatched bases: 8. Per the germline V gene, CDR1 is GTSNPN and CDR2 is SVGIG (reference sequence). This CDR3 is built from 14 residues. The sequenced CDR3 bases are TGTGCCTGGATGGCGGGAGGGTTTACGAATGAG. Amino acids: CAWMAGGFTNE. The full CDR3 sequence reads CAWMAGGFTNEQFF.

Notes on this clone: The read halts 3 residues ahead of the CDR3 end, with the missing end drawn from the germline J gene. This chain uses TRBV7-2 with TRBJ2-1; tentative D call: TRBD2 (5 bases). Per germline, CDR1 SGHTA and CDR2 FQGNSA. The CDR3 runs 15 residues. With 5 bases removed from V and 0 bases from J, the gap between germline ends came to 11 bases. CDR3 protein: CASSTPRGSYNEQFF. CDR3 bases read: TGTGCCAGCAGCACCCCACGGGGCTCCTACAATGAG.

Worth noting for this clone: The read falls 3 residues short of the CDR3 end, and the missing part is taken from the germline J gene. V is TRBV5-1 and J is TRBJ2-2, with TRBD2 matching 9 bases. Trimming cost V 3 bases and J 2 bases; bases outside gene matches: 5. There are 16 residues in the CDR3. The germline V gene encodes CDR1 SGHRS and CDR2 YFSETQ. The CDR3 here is CASSSLAGDNTGELFF. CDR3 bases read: TGCGCCAGCAGCTCTTTAGCGGGAGATAACACCGGGGAG.

The covered CDR3 bases are TGCGCCAGCACCACCCCGGGGGAGGGAAAAGAGACC. Its protein is CASTTPGEGKET. The whole CDR3 protein is CASTTPGEGKETQYF. The chain combines TRBV5-1 with TRBJ2-5; TRBD2 matches at 7 bases. The read terminates 3 residues ahead of where the CDR3 ends, so the germline J gene completes it. V lost 6 bases to trimming and J lost 3 bases; unmatched junction nucleotides: 11. The CDR3 spans 15 residues. Looked up from germline, CDR1 is SGHRS and CDR2 is YFSETQ.

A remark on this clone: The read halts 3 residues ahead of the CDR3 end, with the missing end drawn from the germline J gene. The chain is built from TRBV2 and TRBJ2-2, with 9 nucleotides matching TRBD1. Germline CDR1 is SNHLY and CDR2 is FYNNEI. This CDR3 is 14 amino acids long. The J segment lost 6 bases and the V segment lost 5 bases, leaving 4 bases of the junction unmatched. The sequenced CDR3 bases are TGTGCCAGCAGTAGGACAGGGGTTGCCGGGGAG. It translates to CASSRTGVAGE. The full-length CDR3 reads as CASSRTGVAGELFF.

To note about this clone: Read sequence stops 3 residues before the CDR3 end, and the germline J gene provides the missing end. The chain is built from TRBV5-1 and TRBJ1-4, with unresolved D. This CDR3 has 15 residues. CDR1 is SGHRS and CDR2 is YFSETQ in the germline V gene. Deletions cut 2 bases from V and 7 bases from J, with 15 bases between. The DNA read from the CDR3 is TGCGCCAGCAGCTTTGAGGGCTCAGGAGGTGAAAAA. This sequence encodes CASSFEGSGGEK. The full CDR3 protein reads CASSFEGSGGEKLFF. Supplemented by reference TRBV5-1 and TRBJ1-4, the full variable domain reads KAGVTQTPRYLIKTRGQQVTLSCSPISGHRSVSWYQQTPGQGLQFLFEYFSETQRNKGNFPGRFSGRQFSNSRSEMNVSTLELGDSALYLCASSFEGSGGEKLFFGSGTQLSVL.

The CDR3 bases that were read are TGTGCCAGCAGTGGACAGGGGGCAACTAATGAAAAA. This sequence encodes CASSGQGATNEK. The full CDR3 is CASSGQGATNEKLFF. The chain carries TRBV27 and TRBJ1-4, with 10 bases lining up with TRBD1. The sequence runs out 3 residues before the end of the CDR3; the remainder is reconstructed from the germline J gene. V lost 5 bases to trimming and J lost 0 bases; unmatched junction nucleotides: 0. CDR3 length: 15 amino acids. Germline V gives CDR1 MNHEY, CDR2 SMNVEV (reference sequence).

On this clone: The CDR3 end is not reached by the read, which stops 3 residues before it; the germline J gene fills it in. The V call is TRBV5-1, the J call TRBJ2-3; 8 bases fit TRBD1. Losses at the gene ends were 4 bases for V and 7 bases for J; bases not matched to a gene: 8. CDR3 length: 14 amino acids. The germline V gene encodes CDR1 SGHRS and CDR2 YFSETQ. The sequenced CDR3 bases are TGCGCCAGCAGCAACGGACAGGGTGAAAATACG. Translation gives CASSNGQGENT. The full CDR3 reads CASSNGQGENTQYF.

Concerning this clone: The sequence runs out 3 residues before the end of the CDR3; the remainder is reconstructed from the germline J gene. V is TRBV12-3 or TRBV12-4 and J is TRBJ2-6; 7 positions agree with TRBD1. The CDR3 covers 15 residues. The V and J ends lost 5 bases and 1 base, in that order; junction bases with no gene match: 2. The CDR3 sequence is CASSAQGSGANVLTF. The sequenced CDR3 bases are TGTGCCAGCAGTGCACAGGGGTCTGGGGCCAACGTC.

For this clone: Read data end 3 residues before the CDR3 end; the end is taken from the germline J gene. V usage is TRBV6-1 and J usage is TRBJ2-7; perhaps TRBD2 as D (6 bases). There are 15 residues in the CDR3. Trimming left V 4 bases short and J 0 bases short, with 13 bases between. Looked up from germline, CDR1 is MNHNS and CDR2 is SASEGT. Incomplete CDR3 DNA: TGTGCCAGCAGTGCTCCGGGACTCCTCTCCTACGAG. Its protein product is CASSAPGLLSYE. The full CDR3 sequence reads CASSAPGLLSYEQYF.

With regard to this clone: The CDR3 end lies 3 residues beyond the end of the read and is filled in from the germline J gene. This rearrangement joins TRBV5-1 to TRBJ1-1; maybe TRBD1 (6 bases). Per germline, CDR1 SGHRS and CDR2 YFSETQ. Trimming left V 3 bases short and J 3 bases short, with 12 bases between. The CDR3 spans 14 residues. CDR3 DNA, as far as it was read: TGCGCCAGCAGCTCCGCCAGGGGTCACACTGAA. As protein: CASSSARGHTE. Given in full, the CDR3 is CASSSARGHTEAFF.

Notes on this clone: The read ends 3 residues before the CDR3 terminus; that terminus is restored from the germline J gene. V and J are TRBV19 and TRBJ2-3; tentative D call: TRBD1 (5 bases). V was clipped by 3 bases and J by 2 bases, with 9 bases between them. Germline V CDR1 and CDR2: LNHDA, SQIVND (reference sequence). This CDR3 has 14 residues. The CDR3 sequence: CASSIPRDTDTQYF. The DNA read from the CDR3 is TGTGCCAGTAGTATTCCCAGGGACACAGATACG.

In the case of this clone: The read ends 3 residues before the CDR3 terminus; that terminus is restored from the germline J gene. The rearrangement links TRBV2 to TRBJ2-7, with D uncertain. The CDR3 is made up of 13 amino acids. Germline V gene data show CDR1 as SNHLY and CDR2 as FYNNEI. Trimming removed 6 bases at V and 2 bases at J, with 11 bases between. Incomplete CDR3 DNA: TGTGCCAGCAGGCCTGACAATGCCTACGAG. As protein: CASRPDNAYE. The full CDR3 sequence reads CASRPDNAYEQYF.

CDR3 region: CATGQEDTGELFF. Incomplete CDR3 DNA: TGTGCCACCGGACAGGAGGACACCGGGGAG. The V and J genes are TRBV2 and TRBJ2-2, with TRBD1 matching over 7 bases. Read sequence stops 3 residues before the CDR3 end, and the germline J gene provides the missing end. Looked up from germline, CDR1 is SNHLY and CDR2 is FYNNEI. Trimming took 10 bases from V and 3 from J; bases not matched to a gene: 5. This CDR3 is built from 13 residues.

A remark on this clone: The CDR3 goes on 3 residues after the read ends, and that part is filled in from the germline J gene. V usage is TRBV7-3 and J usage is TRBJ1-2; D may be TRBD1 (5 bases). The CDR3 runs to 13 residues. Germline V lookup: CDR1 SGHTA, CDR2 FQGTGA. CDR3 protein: CASSGGAGEGYTF. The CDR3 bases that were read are TGTGCCAGCAGCGGTGGGGCGGGGGAAGGC.

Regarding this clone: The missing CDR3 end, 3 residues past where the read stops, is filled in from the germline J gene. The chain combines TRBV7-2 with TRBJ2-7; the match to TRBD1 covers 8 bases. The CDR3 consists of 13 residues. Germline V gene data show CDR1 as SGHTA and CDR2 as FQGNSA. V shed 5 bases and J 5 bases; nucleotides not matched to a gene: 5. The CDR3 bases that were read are TGTGCCAGCAGCCCGGACAGGGACAACGAG. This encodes CASSPDRDNE. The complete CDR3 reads CASSPDRDNEQYF.